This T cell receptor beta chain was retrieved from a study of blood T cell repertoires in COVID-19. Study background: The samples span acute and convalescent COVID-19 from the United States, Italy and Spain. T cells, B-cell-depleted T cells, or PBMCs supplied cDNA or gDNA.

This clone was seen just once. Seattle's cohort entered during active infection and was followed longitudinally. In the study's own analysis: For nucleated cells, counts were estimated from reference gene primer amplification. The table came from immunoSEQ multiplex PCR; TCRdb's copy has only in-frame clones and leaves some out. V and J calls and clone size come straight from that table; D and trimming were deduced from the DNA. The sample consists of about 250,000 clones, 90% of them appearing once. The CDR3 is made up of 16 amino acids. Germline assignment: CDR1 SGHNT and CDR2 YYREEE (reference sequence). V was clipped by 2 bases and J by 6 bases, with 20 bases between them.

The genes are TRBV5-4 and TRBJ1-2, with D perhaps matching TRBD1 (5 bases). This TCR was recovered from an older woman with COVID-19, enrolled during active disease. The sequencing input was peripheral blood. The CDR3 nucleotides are TGTGCCAGCAGCTTTAAACAGGCATCGGGCTATCATGGCTACACCTTC. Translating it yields CASSFKQASGYHGYTF.